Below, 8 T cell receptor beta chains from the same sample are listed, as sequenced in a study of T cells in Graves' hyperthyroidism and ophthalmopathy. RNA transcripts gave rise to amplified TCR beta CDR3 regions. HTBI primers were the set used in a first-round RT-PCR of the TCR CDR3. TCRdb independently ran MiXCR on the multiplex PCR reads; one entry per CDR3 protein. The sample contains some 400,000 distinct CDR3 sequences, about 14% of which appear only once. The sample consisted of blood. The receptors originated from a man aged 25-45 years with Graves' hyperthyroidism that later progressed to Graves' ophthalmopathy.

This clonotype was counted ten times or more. The DNA of the CDR3 is TGTGCCAGCGGAAATAGCGGGGGGCTCGATGAGCAGTTCTTC. It specifies CASGNSGGLDEQFF. The genes are TRBV27 and TRBJ2-1; 10 nucleotides line up with TRBD2. Germline CDR1 MNHEY, CDR2 SMNVEV (reference sequence). Germline trimming cut 8 bases from V and 8 bases from J; bases unmatched to any gene: 9. The CDR3 contains 14 residues.

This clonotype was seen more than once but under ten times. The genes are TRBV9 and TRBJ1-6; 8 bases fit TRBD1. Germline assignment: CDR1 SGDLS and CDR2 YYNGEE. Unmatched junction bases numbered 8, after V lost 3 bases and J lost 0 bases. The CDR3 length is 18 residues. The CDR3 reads CASSEDRALSSYNSPLHF. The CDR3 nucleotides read TGTGCCAGCAGCGAGGACAGGGCCCTTAGCTCCTATAATTCACCCCTCCACTTT.

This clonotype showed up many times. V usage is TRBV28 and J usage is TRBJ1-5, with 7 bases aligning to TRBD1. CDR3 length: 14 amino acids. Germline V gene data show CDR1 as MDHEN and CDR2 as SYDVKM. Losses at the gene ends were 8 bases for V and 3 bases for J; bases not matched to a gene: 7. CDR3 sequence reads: CASEDRSYNQPQHF. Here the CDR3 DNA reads TGTGCCAGCGAGGACAGGTCATACAATCAGCCCCAGCATTTT.

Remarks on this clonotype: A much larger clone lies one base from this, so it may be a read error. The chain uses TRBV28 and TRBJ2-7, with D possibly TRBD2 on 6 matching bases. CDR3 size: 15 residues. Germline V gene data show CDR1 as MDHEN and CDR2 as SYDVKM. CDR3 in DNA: TGTGCCAGCATCCCCCTGCGGGATGGCTCCTACGTGCAGTACTTC. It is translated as CASIPLRDGSYVQYF.

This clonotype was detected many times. As DNA, the CDR3 is TGTGCCACCAGTGACGACAGGGTGGACTCACCCCTCCACTTT. Translated, it gives CATSDDRVDSPLHF. This chain links TRBV24-1 with TRBJ1-6, with 7 bases identical to TRBD1. The V segment lost 4 bases and the J segment 10 bases; nucleotides outside the gene matches: 6. CDR1 is KGHDR, CDR2 SFDVKD, per germline. This CDR3 comprises 14 residues.

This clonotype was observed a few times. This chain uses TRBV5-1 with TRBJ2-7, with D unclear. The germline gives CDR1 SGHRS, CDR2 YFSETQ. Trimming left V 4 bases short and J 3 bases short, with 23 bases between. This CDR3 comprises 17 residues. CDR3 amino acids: CASSSPAQQSNNYEQYF. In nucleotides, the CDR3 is TGCGCCAGCAGCAGTCCCGCACAACAGAGTAACAACTACGAGCAGTACTTC.

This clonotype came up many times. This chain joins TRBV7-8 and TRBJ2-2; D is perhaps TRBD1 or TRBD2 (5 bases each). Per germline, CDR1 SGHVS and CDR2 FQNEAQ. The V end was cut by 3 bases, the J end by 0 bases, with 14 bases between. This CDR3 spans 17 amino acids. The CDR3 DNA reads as TGTGCCAGCAGCTTGCTCCCGGGGCCGACGAACACCGGGGAGCTGTTTTTT. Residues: CASSLLPGPTNTGELFF.

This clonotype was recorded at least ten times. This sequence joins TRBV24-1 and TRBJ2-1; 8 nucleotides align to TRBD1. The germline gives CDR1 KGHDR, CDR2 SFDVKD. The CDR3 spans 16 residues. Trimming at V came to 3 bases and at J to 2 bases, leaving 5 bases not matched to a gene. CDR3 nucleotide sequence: TGTGCCACCAGTGATCCTCGACAGGGGCCCTACAATGAGCAGTTCTTC. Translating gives CATSDPRQGPYNEQFF.